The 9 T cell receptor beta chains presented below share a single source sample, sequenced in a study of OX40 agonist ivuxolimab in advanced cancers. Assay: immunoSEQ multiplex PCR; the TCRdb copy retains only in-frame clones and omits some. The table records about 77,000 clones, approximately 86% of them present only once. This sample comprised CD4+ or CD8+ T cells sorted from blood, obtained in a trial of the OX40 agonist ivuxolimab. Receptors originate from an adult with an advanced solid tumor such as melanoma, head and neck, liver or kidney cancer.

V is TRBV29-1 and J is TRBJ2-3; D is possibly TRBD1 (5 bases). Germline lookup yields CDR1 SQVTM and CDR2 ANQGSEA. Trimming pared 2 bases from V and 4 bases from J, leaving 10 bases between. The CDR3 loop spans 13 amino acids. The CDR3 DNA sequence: TGCAGCGTTGAAAGGGGATCAGCAGATACGCAGTATTTT. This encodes CSVERGSADTQYF.

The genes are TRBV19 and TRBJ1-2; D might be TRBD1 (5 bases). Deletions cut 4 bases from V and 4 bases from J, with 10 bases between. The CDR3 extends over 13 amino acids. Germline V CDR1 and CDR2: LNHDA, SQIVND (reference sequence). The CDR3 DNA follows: TGTGCCAGTAGTACCCGACAGCGCTATGGCTACACCTTC. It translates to CASSTRQRYGYTF.

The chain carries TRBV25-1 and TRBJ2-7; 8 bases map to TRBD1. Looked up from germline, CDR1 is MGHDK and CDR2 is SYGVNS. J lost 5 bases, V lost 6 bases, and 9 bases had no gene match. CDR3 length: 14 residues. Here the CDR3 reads CASSEGQGFHEQYF. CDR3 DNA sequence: TGTGCCAGCAGCGAAGGACAGGGTTTCCACGAGCAGTACTTC.

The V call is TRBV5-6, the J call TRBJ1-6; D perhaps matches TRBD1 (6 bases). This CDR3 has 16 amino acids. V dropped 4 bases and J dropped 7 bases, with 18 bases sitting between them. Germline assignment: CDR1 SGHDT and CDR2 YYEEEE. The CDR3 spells CASSPRVGGRNSPLHF. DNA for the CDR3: TGTGCCAGCAGCCCCCGGGTGGGGGGCCGAAATTCACCCCTCCACTTT. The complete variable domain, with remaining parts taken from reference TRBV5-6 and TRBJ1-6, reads DAGVTQSPTHLIKTRGQQVTLRCSPKSGHDTVSWYQQALGQGPQFIFQYYEEEERQRGNFPDRFSGHQFPNYSSELNVNALLLGDSALYLCASSPRVGGRNSPLHFGNGTRLTVT.

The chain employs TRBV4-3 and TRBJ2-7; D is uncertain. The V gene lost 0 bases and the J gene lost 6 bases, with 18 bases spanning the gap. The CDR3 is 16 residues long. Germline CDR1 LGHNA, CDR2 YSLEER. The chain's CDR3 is CASSQELGWRGGEQYF. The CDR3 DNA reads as TGCGCCAGCAGCCAAGAGTTGGGGTGGAGAGGTGGCGAGCAGTACTTC.

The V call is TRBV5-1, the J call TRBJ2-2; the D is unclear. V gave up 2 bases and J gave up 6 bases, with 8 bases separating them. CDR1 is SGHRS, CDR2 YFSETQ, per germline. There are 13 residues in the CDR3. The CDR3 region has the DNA TGCGCCAGCAGCTTCGGTGGGGCCGGGGAGCTGTTTTTT. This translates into CASSFGGAGELFF.

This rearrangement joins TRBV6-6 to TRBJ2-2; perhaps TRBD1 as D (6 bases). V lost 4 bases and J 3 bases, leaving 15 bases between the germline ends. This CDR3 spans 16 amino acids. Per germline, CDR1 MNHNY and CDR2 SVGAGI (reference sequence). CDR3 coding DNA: TGTGCCAGCAGTTCCCGGCCCACAGGGCACACCGGGGAGCTGTTTTTT. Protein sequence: CASSSRPTGHTGELFF.

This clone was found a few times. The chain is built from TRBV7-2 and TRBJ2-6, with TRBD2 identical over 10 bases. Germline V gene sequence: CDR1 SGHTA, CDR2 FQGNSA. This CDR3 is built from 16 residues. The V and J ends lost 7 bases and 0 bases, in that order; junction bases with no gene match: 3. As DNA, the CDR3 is TGTGCCAGCAATGTAGCGGGGGGCTCTGGGGCCAACGTCCTGACTTTC. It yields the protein CASNVAGGSGANVLTF.

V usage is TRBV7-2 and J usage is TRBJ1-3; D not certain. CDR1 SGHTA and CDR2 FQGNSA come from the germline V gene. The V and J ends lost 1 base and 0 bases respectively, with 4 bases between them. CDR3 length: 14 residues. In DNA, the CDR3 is TGTGCCAGCAGCTTAGAGGGCTCTGGAAACACCATATATTTT. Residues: CASSLEGSGNTIYF.